This T cell receptor (beta chain) was sequenced in a study of neurological immune-mediated disorders. From the 5' RACE reads, TCRdb called clonotypes with MiXCR, one entry per CDR3 protein. The data contain some 57,000 distinct CDR3 sequences, around 4.8% of them singletons. General observations from the study: HTLV-1-associated myelopathy had the most TCR clonal expansion, while multiple sclerosis had the least, a level that fell below healthy controls.

There are many counts of this clonotype. Its antigen is unknown. The CDR3 is 16 residues long. Germline CDR1 SGHTA, CDR2 FQGNSA. Unmatched junction bases numbered 6, after V lost 5 bases and J lost 1 base. The clonotype originates from a woman aged 50 to 60 with multiple sclerosis. V usage is TRBV7-2 and J usage is TRBJ2-5, with 11 bases identical to TRBD2. The specimen sequenced was PBMCs. The CDR3, as DNA: TGTGCCAGCAGCCCCCGACTAGCGGGGCGCCAAGAGACCCAGTACTTC. Translation gives CASSPRLAGRQETQYF.